A single sample is the source of the 2 T cell receptor beta chains below, sequenced in a study of T cell responses to AZD1222 COVID-19 vaccine. Method: immunoSEQ multiplex PCR; TCRdb's copy keeps in-frame clones and lacks some. The sample comprises 60,000 to 85,000 clones, 88% of which are singletons, and around 5.1% rests with the top ten. The sample consisted of peripheral blood, taken 28 days after the second dose of the MenACWY control vaccine. The receptors were gathered from an adult who received the MenACWY meningococcal vaccine as a control.

This chain uses TRBV4-2 with TRBJ1-1, with D perhaps matching TRBD1 (5 bases). CDR1 LGHNA and CDR2 YNFKEQ come from the germline V gene. V was trimmed by 5 bases and J by 2 bases, leaving 15 bases between them. The CDR3 totals 15 residues. This CDR3 reads CASSWGGRRNTEAFF. DNA of the CDR3: TGTGCCAGCAGCTGGGGGGGACGTAGAAACACTGAAGCTTTCTTT.

This rearrangement joins TRBV5-5 to TRBJ1-3; D is ambiguous. The germline V gene encodes CDR1 SGHKS and CDR2 YYEKEE (reference sequence). This CDR3 contains 15 residues. Trimming pared 4 bases from V and 0 bases from J, leaving 11 bases between. The CDR3 bases are TGTGCCAGCAGCCCCGCGGCTACCTCTGGAAACACCATATATTTT. This sequence encodes CASSPAATSGNTIYF.